A single sample gave rise to the 28 T cell receptor beta chains below, sequenced in a study of T-cell reconstitution after alpha-beta-depleted transplantation in children. Unique molecular identifiers were incorporated into the prepared TCRbeta library. In TCRdb, the PCR reads were re-called with MiXCR into one record per CDR3 protein. In the table there are fewer than 400,000 distinct CDR3 sequences, 20% to 30% of which are singletons. The sequencing here drew on PBMCs, mostly from graft donor cells, taken 180 days after TCRalphabeta/CD19-depleted stem cell transplant. The source is a male patient aged 10 to 17 who had a stem cell transplant for acute lymphoblastic leukemia, so the T cells may come from the graft donor.

The chain combines TRBV4-2 with TRBJ2-5, with 10 nucleotides matching TRBD2. Germline V gene data show CDR1 as LGHNA and CDR2 as YNFKEQ. V shed 2 bases, J shed 4 bases, and the junction held 7 bases outside the gene matches. The CDR3 covers 16 residues. CDR3 residues: CASSQITAGGPETQYF. The DNA of the CDR3 is TGTGCCAGCAGCCAAATCACAGCGGGAGGGCCAGAGACCCAGTACTTC.

This rearrangement joins TRBV7-2 to TRBJ2-6; D call uncertain. The CDR3 sequence is 16 residues long. With 5 bases removed from V and 0 bases from J, the gap between germline ends came to 11 bases. Germline-derived CDR1 and CDR2 are SGHTA and FQGNSA. The DNA for the CDR3 is TGTGCCAGCAGCCATAGACAATTCTCTGGGGCCAACGTCCTGACTTTC. Translating it yields CASSHRQFSGANVLTF.

The genes are TRBV6-1 and TRBJ2-1; 10 nucleotides align to TRBD1. Germline loops: CDR1 MNHNS, CDR2 SASEGT. The CDR3 spans 16 residues. The ends lost 6 bases at V and 4 bases at J; junction bases unmatched: 9. The CDR3 DNA sequence: TGTGCCAGCAGCCCCCGACAGGGGGCGGGTTACAATGAGCAGTTCTTC. It yields the protein CASSPRQGAGYNEQFF.

This clonotype was counted between two and nine times. The chain employs TRBV6-5 and TRBJ1-1, with 11 bases identical to TRBD1. This CDR3 is 14 amino acids long. The V and J ends lost 1 base and 10 bases, in that order; junction bases with no gene match: 5. Germline-derived CDR1 and CDR2 are MNHEY and SVGAGI. The CDR3 reads CASSYWGQGESAFF. The CDR3, as DNA: TGTGCCAGCAGTTACTGGGGACAGGGGGAGTCAGCTTTCTTT.

This clonotype was picked up a small number of times. The rearrangement uses TRBV20-1 and TRBJ2-3; 13 bases match TRBD2. J lost 2 bases, V lost 5 bases, and 7 bases had no gene match. Germline V gene sequence: CDR1 DFQATT, CDR2 SNEGSKA (reference sequence). The CDR3 contains 16 residues. CDR3 in DNA: TGCAGTGCTCCTCCGGGACTAGCGGGACCCACAGATACGCAGTATTTT. Protein sequence: CSAPPGLAGPTDTQYF.

This clonotype occurred a few times. This rearrangement joins TRBV15 to TRBJ1-2; the D gene is possibly TRBD1 (5 bases). The CDR3 length is 13 residues. V was shortened by 4 bases and J by 4 bases, with 10 bases between the two germline ends. CDR1 and CDR2 (germline): LNHNV, YYDKDF (reference sequence). The CDR3 DNA follows: TGTGCCACCAGCACCTACAGGTCCTATGGCTACACCTTC. Its translation: CATSTYRSYGYTF.

This chain uses TRBV20-1 with TRBJ2-7; maybe TRBD1 (5 bases). From germline, CDR1 is DFQATT and CDR2 SNEGSKA (reference sequence). This CDR3 region has 12 residues. The DNA of the CDR3 is TGCGGTACGAGACACAGGACCTACGAGCAGTACTTC. Its protein product is CGTRHRTYEQYF.

This clonotype was seen more than once but under ten times. The chain uses TRBV4-1 and TRBJ2-1; 9 bases map to TRBD1. Trimming cost V 4 bases and J 8 bases; bases outside gene matches: 12. Germline V gives CDR1 MGHRA, CDR2 YSYEKL. The CDR3 runs to 16 residues. This CDR3 reads CASSRGPGQGIHEQFF. The CDR3 DNA is TGCGCCAGCAGCCGGGGACCGGGACAGGGTATCCATGAGCAGTTCTTC.

This clonotype has only a few counts. The rearrangement uses TRBV11-3 and TRBJ2-7, with TRBD2 matching 7 bases. Germline lookup yields CDR1 SGHNT and CDR2 YENEEA. The CDR3 loop spans 13 amino acids. V gave up 5 bases and J gave up 3 bases; unmatched junction bases: 4. This CDR3 is CASSKGLNYEQYF. CDR3 nucleotides: TGTGCCAGCAGCAAGGGACTAAACTACGAGCAGTACTTC.

The V and J genes are TRBV15 and TRBJ2-3; TRBD2 is a possible D gene (5 bases). The germline V gene encodes CDR1 LNHNV and CDR2 YYDKDF (reference sequence). The length of the CDR3 is 13 residues. Trimming took off 0 bases at V and 5 bases at J, with 6 bases between the two ends. CDR3 residues: CATSRDGKDTQYF. The CDR3 nucleotides are TGTGCCACCAGCAGAGACGGGAAAGATACGCAGTATTTT.

The chain joins TRBV7-9 to TRBJ2-7; possible D gene TRBD1, 6 bases. V was shortened by 1 base and J by 4 bases, with 20 bases between the two germline ends. The CDR3 covers 17 residues. Germline V gene lookup returns CDR1 SEHNR and CDR2 FQNEAQ (reference sequence). The CDR3 DNA reads TGTGCCAGCAGCTTAGTGATTGGCTCGGGACATTTTTACGAGCAGTACTTC. Amino acid sequence: CASSLVIGSGHFYEQYF. Using reference TRBV7-9 and TRBJ2-7 for the parts outside the CDR3, the full variable domain is DTGVSQNPRHKITKRGQNVTFRCDPISEHNRLYWYRQTLGQGPEFLTYFQNEAQLEKSRLLSDRFSAERPKGSFSTLEIQRTEQGDSAMYLCASSLVIGSGHFYEQYFGPGTRLTVT.

V gene TRBV7-9 combines with J gene TRBJ2-7; 7 nucleotides agree with TRBD1. With 4 bases clipped from V and 3 bases from J, the junction kept 6 bases outside the gene matches. There are 14 residues in the CDR3. In germline, CDR1 is SEHNR, CDR2 FQNEAQ (reference sequence). CDR3 in DNA: TGTGCCAGCAGCTCGCAGGGGGTTAGCTACGAGCAGTACTTC. As protein: CASSSQGVSYEQYF.

This clonotype was seen ten or more times. The genes are TRBV7-6 and TRBJ1-5; TRBD1 aligns across 7 bases. CDR1 and CDR2 (germline): SGHVS, FNYEAQ. J gave up 5 bases and V 0 bases, and 1 base lay outside the gene matches. The CDR3 totals 14 residues. In DNA, the CDR3 is TGTGCCAGCAGCTTAGCGGGGACAGATCAGCCCCAGCATTTT. Translated: CASSLAGTDQPQHF.

This chain connects TRBV5-1 to TRBJ2-1; D is perhaps TRBD2 (6 bases). The germline CDR1 and CDR2 sequences are SGHRS and YFSETQ. V was pared by 1 base and J by 0 bases, with 14 bases between. The CDR3 consists of 17 residues. The CDR3 loop reads CASSLWADYTSYNEQFF. The CDR3 nucleotides are TGCGCCAGCAGCTTGTGGGCGGACTATACCTCCTACAATGAGCAGTTCTTC.

The gene calls are TRBV7-2 and TRBJ1-1; D ambiguous. Germline V gene data show CDR1 as SGHTA and CDR2 as FQGNSA. The CDR3 has 12 residues. Trimming stripped 4 bases from V and 8 bases from J, with 11 bases between. This chain's CDR3 is CASSYLTREAFF. CDR3 DNA: TGTGCCAGCAGCTACCTTACACGGGAAGCTTTCTTT.

This clonotype was observed many times. This rearrangement joins TRBV12-3 or TRBV12-4 to TRBJ2-7, with D perhaps matching TRBD2 (6 bases). The CDR3 consists of 15 residues. V lost 5 bases, J lost 0 bases, and 14 bases lay in between. CDR3 protein: CASSPRTSFSYEQYF. CDR3 sequence (DNA): TGTGCCAGCAGTCCACGAACTAGCTTCTCCTACGAGCAGTACTTC.

A few counts support this clonotype. The chain is built from TRBV11-3 and TRBJ2-1; 10 bases line up with TRBD2. From germline, CDR1 is SGHNT and CDR2 YENEEA. The CDR3 runs 15 residues. V dropped 2 bases and J dropped 7; count of bases not matched to a gene: 5. The CDR3 nucleotides read TGTGCCAGCAGCTTAATTTCGGGACTAGCGAATGAGCAGTTCTTC. It encodes CASSLISGLANEQFF.

This chain links TRBV24-1 with TRBJ2-3, with D uncertain. This CDR3 contains 13 residues. Trimming left V 0 bases short and J 3 bases short, with 3 bases between. Germline V CDR1 and CDR2: KGHDR, SFDVKD. CDR3: CATSDLFTDTQYF. CDR3 coding DNA: TGTGCCACCAGTGATTTGTTTACAGATACGCAGTATTTT.

Details on this clonotype: One end of the junction fails to match germline, which may point to a read error. V is TRBV25-1 and J is TRBJ2-3, with 7 bases identical to TRBD2. This CDR3 spans 16 amino acids. CDR1 and CDR2 (germline): MGHDK, SYGVNS. The CDR3 sequence is CASSDPATTSTDKQYF. In DNA form, the CDR3 reads TGTGCCAGCAGTGACCCCGCGACGACTAGCACAGATAAGCAGTATTTT.

This clonotype has a handful of counts. The chain links TRBV6-2 or TRBV6-3 to TRBJ2-3; D remains unclear. The CDR3 length is 13 residues. V gave up 4 bases and J gave up 1 base, with 6 bases separating them. Germline lookup yields CDR1 MNHEY and CDR2 SVGEGT. CDR3 protein: CASSSQRTDTQYF. Written as DNA, the CDR3 is TGTGCCAGCAGTTCCCAGCGCACAGATACGCAGTATTTT.

The chain couples TRBV7-2 to TRBJ2-3; 9 bases fit TRBD2. The V and J ends lost 5 bases and 4 bases, in that order; junction bases with no gene match: 10. Per the germline V gene, CDR1 is SGHTA and CDR2 is FQGNSA. The CDR3 totals 16 residues. The CDR3 bases are TGTGCCAGCAGCCCAATGGGACTAGCTCTTCCAGATACGCAGTATTTT. Its translation: CASSPMGLALPDTQYF.

This clonotype was counted at least ten times. The rearrangement uses TRBV12-3 or TRBV12-4 and TRBJ2-7; D perhaps matches TRBD1 (5 bases). The CDR3 is 15 amino acids. V lost 3 bases and J lost 0, with 12 bases in between. The chain's CDR3 is CASSFEDSFSYEQYF. Here the CDR3 DNA reads TGTGCCAGCAGTTTCGAAGACAGCTTCTCCTACGAGCAGTACTTC.

The sample holds a few counts of this clonotype. The chain carries TRBV24-1 and TRBJ2-3, with D possibly TRBD2 on 5 matching bases. The CDR3 is made up of 15 amino acids. Germline V gives CDR1 KGHDR, CDR2 SFDVKD. Deletions cut 3 bases from V and 5 bases from J, with 14 bases between. CDR3 sequence reads: CATSDGERKGDTQYF. In nucleotides, the CDR3 is TGTGCCACCAGTGATGGGGAGAGAAAGGGAGATACGCAGTATTTT.

This clonotype was seen a handful of times. The rearrangement joins TRBV25-1 to TRBJ1-1; no clear D. The CDR3 runs to 10 residues. Germline V gives CDR1 MGHDK, CDR2 SYGVNS. The CDR3 coding sequence is TGTCGCGGCGGGTACACTGAAGCTTTCTTT. Translating gives CRGGYTEAFF.

The table lists this clonotype with a few counts. The V gene is TRBV30, the J gene TRBJ2-3; D remains ambiguous. Germline CDR1 GTSNPN, CDR2 SVGIG (reference sequence). The CDR3 contains 12 residues. V was trimmed by 0 bases and J by 8 bases, leaving 9 bases between them. The CDR3 DNA sequence: TGTGCCTGGAGTGTCCCATCCTTTACGCAGTATTTT. This encodes CAWSVPSFTQYF.

This clonotype was counted only a few times. This chain uses TRBV3-1 with TRBJ1-2; 10 positions agree with TRBD1. This CDR3 is 15 amino acids long. Per the germline V gene, CDR1 is LGHDT and CDR2 is YNNKEL (reference sequence). The trim removed 3 bases at V and 4 bases at J, leaving 5 bases unmatched. This CDR3 is CASSQSGTGVYGYTF. CDR3 DNA: TGTGCCAGCAGCCAGTCCGGGACAGGGGTCTATGGCTACACCTTC.

The chain joins TRBV19 to TRBJ2-7; 13 nucleotides match TRBD2. Looked up from germline, CDR1 is LNHDA and CDR2 is SQIVND (reference sequence). With 5 bases clipped from V and 3 bases from J, the junction kept 4 bases outside the gene matches. The CDR3 has 15 residues. CDR3 sequence reads: CASSRTSGSNYEQYF. The CDR3 DNA follows: TGTGCCAGTAGTCGGACTAGCGGGAGTAACTACGAGCAGTACTTC. The variable domain in full, with the rest retrieved from reference TRBV19 and TRBJ2-7, is DGGITQSPKYLFRKEGQNVTLSCEQNLNHDAMYWYRQDPGQGLRLIYYSQIVNDFQKGDIAEGYSVSREKKESFPLTVTSAQKNPTAFYLCASSRTSGSNYEQYFGPGTRLTVT.

The chain is built from TRBV4-1 and TRBJ2-7; tentatively, D is TRBD1 (6 bases). CDR3 size: 12 residues. Germline loops: CDR1 MGHRA, CDR2 YSYEKL. The germline V and J ends were trimmed by 0 bases and 6 bases, with 6 bases remaining between them. The CDR3 DNA reads as TGCGCCAGCAGCCAAGAAGGGGGCGAGCAGTACTTC. This sequence encodes CASSQEGGEQYF.